This T cell receptor beta chain was profiled in a study of patients and donors after allogeneic stem cell transplantation. A few counts support this clonotype. Trimming stripped 0 bases from V and 8 bases from J, with 15 bases between. The CDR3 has 16 amino acids. The germline V gene encodes CDR1 SGHRS and CDR2 YFSETQ. TCRdb re-analysed the RT-PCR reads in MiXCR, keeping a single row per CDR3 protein. The repertoire has fewer than 95,000 distinct CDR3 sequences, 5% of them found once; the top ten carry 2.6%. Sequencing input: blood, either unsorted or a sorted T cell fraction (not recorded which). The chain couples TRBV5-1 to TRBJ1-6, with D perhaps matching TRBD1 (5 bases). This sequence originates from a human donor who was either an allogeneic HSCT recipient or a stem cell or donor lymphocyte infusion donor (not recorded which). It is not recorded whose cells these are; they may come from a transplant donor. Written as DNA, the CDR3 is TGCGCCAGCAGCTTGGGACAGTTAAATGGGGATTCACCCCTCCACTTT. Encoded protein: CASSLGQLNGDSPLHF.